The sequence of this T cell receptor (beta chain) was determined in a study of T cell responses to AZD1222 COVID-19 vaccine. Measured with immunoSEQ multiplex PCR; TCRdb has only the in-frame clones, and not every one. The data contain about 120,000 clones, 93% of them singletons. The CDR3 length is 12 residues. V lost 3 bases, J lost 7 bases, and 12 bases lay in between. CDR1 and CDR2 from the germline V gene are SQVTM and ANQGSEA. This clone was seen a single time. This sample comprised peripheral blood, obtained on day 0 of AZD1222 vaccination. The receptor was isolated from an adult in good health. This rearrangement joins TRBV29-1 to TRBJ1-2, with D perhaps matching TRBD1 (5 bases). CDR3 in amino acids: CSVDHGGSGYTF. For the CDR3, the DNA is TGCAGCGTTGACCACGGGGGTTCTGGCTACACCTTC.